The source of this TCR beta chain is a study of CD8 T cells in ankylosing spondylitis. TCRdb analysed the 5' RACE reads with MiXCR anew, one entry per CDR3 protein. The sample records a few hundred thousand distinct CDR3 sequences, around 19% being singletons. V lost 4 bases, J lost 4 bases, and 4 bases stayed unmatched. CDR1 and CDR2 (germline): SQVTM, ANQGSEA. The CDR3 consists of 14 residues. Study results and limitations: Characteristic, it appeared, of ankylosing spondylitis blood was a TCR beta motif of about eight highly homologous variants.

This clonotype has at least ten counts. Antigen specificity is unknown. This sequence was found in a male donor with ankylosing spondylitis or in good health (not recorded which). The chain recombines TRBV29-1 with TRBJ2-5; 12 bases match TRBD2. Sequencing input: blood, either unsorted or a sorted T cell fraction (not recorded which). CDR3 sequence: CSVVTSGRGETQYF. The CDR3 bases are TGCAGCGTTGTGACTAGCGGGAGAGGAGAGACCCAGTACTTC.